This record looks at one T cell receptor beta chain sequence and its context. Its antigen is undetermined. This specimen belongs to a study of long-term antiretroviral therapy in people with HIV. Study-level points and caveats: Blood, drawn from the mid-2000s to the late 2010s, may reflect older ART regimens.

Version v3.0 of the immunoSEQ assay ran at survey level. The repertoire was sequenced with immunoSEQ multiplex PCR; TCRdb's copy has only in-frame clones and lacks some. There are about 28,000 clones in the sample; approximately 88% occur only once, and more than 8% lies in the top ten. Treatment for every participant with HIV took place in the United States. This CDR3 is built from 14 residues. CDR1 SNHLY and CDR2 FYNNEI come from the germline V gene. V was trimmed by 7 bases and J by 5 bases, leaving 17 bases between them. The sample in question was unsorted PBMCs, obtained approximately 2.9 years after starting antiretroviral therapy. The source is a man aged 25 to 40 with HIV. The V gene is TRBV2, the J gene TRBJ1-1; weak D call: TRBD1 (5 bases). The CDR3 DNA sequence: TGTGCCAGCATCCTAGGGGCCCCGAGGACTGAAGCTTTCTTT. It is translated as CASILGAPRTEAFF.